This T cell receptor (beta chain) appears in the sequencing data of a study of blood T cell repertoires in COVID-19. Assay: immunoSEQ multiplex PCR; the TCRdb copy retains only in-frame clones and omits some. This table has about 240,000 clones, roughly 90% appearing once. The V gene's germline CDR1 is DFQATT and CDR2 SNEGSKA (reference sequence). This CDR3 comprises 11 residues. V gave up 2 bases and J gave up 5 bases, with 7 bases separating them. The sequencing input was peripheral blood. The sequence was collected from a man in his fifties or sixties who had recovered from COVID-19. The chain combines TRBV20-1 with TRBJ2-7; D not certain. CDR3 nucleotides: TGCAGTGCTAGAACGCGAAACGAGCAGTACTTC. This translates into CSARTRNEQYF.